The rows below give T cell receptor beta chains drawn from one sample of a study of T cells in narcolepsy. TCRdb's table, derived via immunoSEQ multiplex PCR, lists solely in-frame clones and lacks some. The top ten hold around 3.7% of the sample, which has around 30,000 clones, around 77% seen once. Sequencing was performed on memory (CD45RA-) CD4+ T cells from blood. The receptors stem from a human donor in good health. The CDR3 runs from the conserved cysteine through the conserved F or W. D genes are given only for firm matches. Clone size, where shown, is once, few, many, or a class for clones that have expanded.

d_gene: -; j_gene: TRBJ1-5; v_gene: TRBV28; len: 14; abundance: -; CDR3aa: CASSGTGSAQPQHF; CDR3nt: TGTGCCAGCAGTGGGACCGGGTCCGCCCAGCCCCAGCATTTT
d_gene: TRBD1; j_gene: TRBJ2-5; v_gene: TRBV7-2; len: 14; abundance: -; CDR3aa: CASSPRQGKSAEYF; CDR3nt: TGTGCCAGCAGCCCGCGACAGGGGAAGTCGGCAGAGTACTTC
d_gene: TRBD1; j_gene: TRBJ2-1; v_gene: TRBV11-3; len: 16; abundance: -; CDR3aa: CASSLVAGGRSNEQFF; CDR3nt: TGTGCCAGCAGCTTAGTGGCAGGGGGTCGCTCCAATGAGCAGTTCTTC
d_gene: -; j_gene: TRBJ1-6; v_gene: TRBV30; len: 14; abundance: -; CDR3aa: CAWRGQSNNSPLHF; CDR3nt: TGTGCCTGGAGAGGCCAGTCAAACAATTCACCCCTCCACTTT
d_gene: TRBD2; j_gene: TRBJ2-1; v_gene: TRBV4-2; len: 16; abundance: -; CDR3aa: CASSQDGWREGNEQFF; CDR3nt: TGTGCCAGCAGCCAAGACGGGTGGCGGGAGGGGAATGAGCAGTTCTTC
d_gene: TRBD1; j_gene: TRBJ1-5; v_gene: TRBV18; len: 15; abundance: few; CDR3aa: CASSRETGGWQPQHF; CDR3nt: TGTGCCAGCTCCCGAGAGACAGGGGGCTGGCAGCCCCAGCATTTT
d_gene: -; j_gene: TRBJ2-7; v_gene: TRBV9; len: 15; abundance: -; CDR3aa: CASSDQAGMTYEQYF; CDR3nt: TGTGCCAGCAGTGATCAAGCCGGGATGACCTACGAGCAGTACTTC
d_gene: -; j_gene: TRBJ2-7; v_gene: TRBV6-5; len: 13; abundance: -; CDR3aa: CASSHASGYEQYF; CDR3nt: TGTGCCAGCAGTCACGCCTCAGGGTACGAGCAGTACTTC
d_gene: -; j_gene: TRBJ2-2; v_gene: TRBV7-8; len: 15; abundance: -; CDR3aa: CASSARRDRYGELFF; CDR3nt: TGTGCCAGCAGCGCCCGCCGGGACCGCTACGGGGAGCTGTTTTTT
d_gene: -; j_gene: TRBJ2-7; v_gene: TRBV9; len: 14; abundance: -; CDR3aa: CASSGKDPSYEQYF; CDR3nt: TGTGCCAGCAGCGGGAAGGATCCTTCCTACGAGCAGTACTTC
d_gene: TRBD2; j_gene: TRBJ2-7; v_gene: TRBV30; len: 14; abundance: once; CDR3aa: CAWGPGLAGYEQYF; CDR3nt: TGTGCCTGGGGCCCGGGACTAGCGGGCTACGAGCAGTACTTC
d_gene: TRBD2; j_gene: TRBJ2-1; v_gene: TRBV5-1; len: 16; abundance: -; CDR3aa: CASSLQASGGYNEQFF; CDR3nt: TGCGCCAGCAGCTTGCAAGCTAGCGGGGGCTACAATGAGCAGTTCTTC
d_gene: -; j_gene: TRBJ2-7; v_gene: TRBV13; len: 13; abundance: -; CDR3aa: CASSLDRGYEQYF; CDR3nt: TGTGCCAGCAGCTTGGATAGGGGGTACGAGCAGTACTTC
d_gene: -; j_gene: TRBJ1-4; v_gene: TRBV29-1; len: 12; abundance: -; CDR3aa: CSVESPNEKLFF; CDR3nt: TGCAGCGTTGAATCTCCTAATGAAAAACTGTTTTTT
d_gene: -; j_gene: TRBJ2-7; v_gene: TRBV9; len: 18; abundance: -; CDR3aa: CASSVEPWTALNTYEQYF; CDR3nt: TGTGCCAGCAGCGTAGAGCCCTGGACAGCGCTAAACACCTACGAGCAGTACTTC
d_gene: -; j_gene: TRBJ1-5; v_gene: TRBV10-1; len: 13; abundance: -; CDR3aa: CASSESPDQPQHF; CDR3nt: TGCGCCAGCAGTGAGTCGCCCGATCAGCCCCAGCATTTT
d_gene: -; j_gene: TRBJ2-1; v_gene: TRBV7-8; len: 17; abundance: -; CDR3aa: CASSLGRNLRSYNEQFF; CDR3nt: TGTGCCAGCAGCTTAGGACGGAATTTACGCTCCTACAATGAGCAGTTCTTC
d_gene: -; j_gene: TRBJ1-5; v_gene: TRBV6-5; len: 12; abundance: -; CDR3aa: CGTALPNQPQHF; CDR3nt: TGTGGTACAGCGTTACCTAATCAGCCCCAGCATTTT
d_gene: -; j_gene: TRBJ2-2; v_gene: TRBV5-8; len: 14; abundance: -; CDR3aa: CASSADMSTGELFF; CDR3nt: TGTGCCAGCAGCGCCGATATGAGCACCGGGGAGCTGTTTTTT
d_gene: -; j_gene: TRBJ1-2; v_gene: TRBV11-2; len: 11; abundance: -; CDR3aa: CASSYTYGYTF; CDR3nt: TGTGCCAGCAGCTACACATATGGCTACACCTTC
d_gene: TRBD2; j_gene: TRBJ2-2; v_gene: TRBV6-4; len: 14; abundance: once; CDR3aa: CASRLAPGSGELFF; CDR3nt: TGTGCCAGCAGACTAGCGCCCGGGTCCGGGGAGCTGTTTTTT
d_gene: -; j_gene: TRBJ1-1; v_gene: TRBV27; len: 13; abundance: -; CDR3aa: CASSSKVRTEAFF; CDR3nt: TGTGCCAGCAGTTCCAAAGTTAGAACTGAAGCTTTCTTT
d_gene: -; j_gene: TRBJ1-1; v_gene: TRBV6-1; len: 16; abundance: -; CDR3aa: CASSDPGPHENTEAFF; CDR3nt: TGTGCCAGCAGTGACCCAGGCCCGCATGAGAACACTGAAGCTTTCTTT
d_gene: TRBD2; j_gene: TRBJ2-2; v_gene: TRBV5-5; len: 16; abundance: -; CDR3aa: CASSYQSGRHTGELFF; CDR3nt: TGTGCCAGCAGCTACCAGAGCGGGAGGCACACCGGGGAGCTGTTTTTT
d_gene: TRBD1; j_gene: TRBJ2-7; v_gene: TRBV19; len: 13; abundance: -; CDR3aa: CASTGQDSYEQYF; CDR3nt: TGTGCCAGTACCGGACAGGACTCCTACGAGCAGTACTTC
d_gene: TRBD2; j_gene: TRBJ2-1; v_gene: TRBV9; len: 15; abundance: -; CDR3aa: CASSPGTIPYNEQFF; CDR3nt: TGTGCCAGCAGCCCAGGGACTATCCCCTACAATGAGCAGTTCTTC
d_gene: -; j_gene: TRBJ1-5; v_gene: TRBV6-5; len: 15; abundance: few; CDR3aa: CASSFSTRGGQPQHF; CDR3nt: TGTGCCAGCAGTTTCTCCACCCGCGGGGGTCAGCCCCAGCATTTT
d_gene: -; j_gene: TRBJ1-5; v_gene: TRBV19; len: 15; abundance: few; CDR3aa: CASSIAGHSNQPQHF; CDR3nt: TGTGCCAGTAGTATCGCAGGGCATAGCAATCAGCCCCAGCATTTT
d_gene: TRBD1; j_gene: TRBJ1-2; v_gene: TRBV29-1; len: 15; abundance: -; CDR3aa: CSVEEEDRVPYGYTF; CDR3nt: TGCAGCGTTGAAGAGGAGGACAGGGTCCCCTATGGCTACACCTTC
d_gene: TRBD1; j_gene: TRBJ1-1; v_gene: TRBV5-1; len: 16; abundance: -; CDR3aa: CASSRGQGGLTTEAFF; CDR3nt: TGCGCCAGCAGCAGAGGACAGGGGGGGTTAACCACTGAAGCTTTCTTT
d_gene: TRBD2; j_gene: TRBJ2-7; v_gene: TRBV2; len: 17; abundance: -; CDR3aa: CASSEEASGRVSYEQYF; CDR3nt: TGTGCCAGCAGTGAAGAAGCTAGCGGGAGGGTCTCCTACGAGCAGTACTTC
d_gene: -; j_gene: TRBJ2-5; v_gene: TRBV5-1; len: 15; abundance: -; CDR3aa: CASSSGLVVQETQYF; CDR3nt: TGCGCCAGCAGCTCAGGGCTAGTAGTACAAGAGACCCAGTACTTC
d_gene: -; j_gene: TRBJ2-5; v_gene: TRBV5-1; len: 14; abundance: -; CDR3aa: CASSLGGAQETQYF; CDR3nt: TGCGCCAGCAGCTTGGGGGGCGCGCAGGAGACCCAGTACTTC
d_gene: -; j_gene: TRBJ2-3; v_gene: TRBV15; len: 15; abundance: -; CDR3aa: CATSREQSSTDTQYF; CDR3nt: TGTGCCACCAGCAGAGAACAGTCTAGCACAGATACGCAGTATTTT
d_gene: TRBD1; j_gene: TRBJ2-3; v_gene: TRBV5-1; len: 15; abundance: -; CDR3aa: CASSWRQGGTDTQYF; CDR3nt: TGCGCCAGCAGCTGGCGACAGGGCGGCACAGATACGCAGTATTTT
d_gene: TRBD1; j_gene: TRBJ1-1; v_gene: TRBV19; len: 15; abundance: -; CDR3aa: CASSIPLDRGAEAFF; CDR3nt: TGTGCCAGTAGTATACCCCTTGACAGGGGCGCTGAAGCTTTCTTT
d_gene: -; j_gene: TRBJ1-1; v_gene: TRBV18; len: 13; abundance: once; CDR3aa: CASSQQGGTEVFF; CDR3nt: TGTGCCAGCTCACAGCAGGGCGGTACTGAAGTTTTCTTT
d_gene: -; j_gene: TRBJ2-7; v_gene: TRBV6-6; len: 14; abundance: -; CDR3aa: CASRSGSLRYEQYF; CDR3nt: TGTGCCAGCAGGAGCGGGTCGTTACGCTACGAGCAGTACTTC
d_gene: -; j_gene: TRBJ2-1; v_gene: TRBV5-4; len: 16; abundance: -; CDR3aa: CASSLTAGARSREQFF; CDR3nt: TGTGCCAGCAGCTTGACTGCAGGGGCGAGGTCCCGTGAGCAGTTCTTC
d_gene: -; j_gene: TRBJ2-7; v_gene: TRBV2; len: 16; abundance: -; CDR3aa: CASSEWGGTGAYEQYF; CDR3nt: TGTGCCAGCAGTGAATGGGGCGGGACCGGGGCGTACGAGCAGTACTTC
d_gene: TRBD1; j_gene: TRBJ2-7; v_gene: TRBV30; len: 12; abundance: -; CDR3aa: CACPNRGYEQYF; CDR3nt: TGTGCCTGTCCAAACAGGGGATACGAGCAGTACTTC
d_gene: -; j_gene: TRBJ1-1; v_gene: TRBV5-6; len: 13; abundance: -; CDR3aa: CASSLATPTEAFF; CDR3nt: TGTGCCAGCAGCTTGGCGACCCCCACTGAAGCTTTCTTT
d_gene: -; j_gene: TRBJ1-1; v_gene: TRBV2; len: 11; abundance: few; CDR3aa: CASRFDTEAFF; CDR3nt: TGTGCCAGCAGATTCGACACTGAAGCTTTCTTT
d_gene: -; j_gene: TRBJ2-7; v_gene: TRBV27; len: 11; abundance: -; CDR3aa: CASRSRYEQYF; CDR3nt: TGTGCCAGCAGGTCACGCTACGAGCAGTACTTC
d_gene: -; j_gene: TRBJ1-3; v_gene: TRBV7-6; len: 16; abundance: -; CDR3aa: CASSLGPGRSGNTIYF; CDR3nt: TGTGCCAGCAGCTTAGGGCCGGGGCGCTCTGGAAACACCATATATTTT
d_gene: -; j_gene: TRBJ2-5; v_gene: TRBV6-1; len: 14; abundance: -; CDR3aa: CASSLALVLETQYF; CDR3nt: TGTGCCAGCAGTCTGGCCCTCGTTTTAGAGACCCAGTACTTC
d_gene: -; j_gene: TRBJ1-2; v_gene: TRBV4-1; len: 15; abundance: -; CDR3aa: CASSLSGEGIYGYTF; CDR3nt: TGCGCCAGCAGCCTCTCAGGGGAAGGGATCTATGGCTACACCTTC
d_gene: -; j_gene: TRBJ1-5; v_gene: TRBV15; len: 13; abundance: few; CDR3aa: CATSRDSYQPQHF; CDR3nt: TGTGCCACCAGCAGGGACAGTTACCAGCCCCAGCATTTT
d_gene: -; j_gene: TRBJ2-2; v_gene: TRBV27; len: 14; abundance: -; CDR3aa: CASSFLDNTGELFF; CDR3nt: TGTGCCAGCAGTTTTCTTGATAACACCGGGGAGCTGTTTTTT
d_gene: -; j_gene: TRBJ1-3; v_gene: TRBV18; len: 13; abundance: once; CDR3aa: CASSPQGRNTIYF; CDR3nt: TGTGCCAGCTCACCCCAGGGAAGAAACACCATATATTTT
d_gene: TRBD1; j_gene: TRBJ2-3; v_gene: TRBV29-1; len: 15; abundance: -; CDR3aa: CSVLTGGGGTDTQYF; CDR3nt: TGCAGCGTTTTGACAGGGGGGGGCGGGACAGATACGCAGTATTTT